The 20 T cell receptor beta chains presented below share a single source sample, sequenced in a study of CD8+CD57+ T cells in acquired aplastic anemia. The template for TCR beta VDJ and CDR3 sequence profiling was genomic DNA. TCRdb reprocessed the reads via MiXCR and lists one record per CDR3 protein. This table has about 190,000 distinct CDR3 sequences, about 64% appearing once. The specimen sequenced was sorted CD4+, CD8+, or CD8+CD57+ T cells (not recorded which) from PBMCs. Source of these receptors: a human donor with severe aplastic anemia or a healthy control (not recorded which).

This chain uses TRBV19 with TRBJ1-2; 10 bases map to TRBD1. Germline V gives CDR1 LNHDA, CDR2 SQIVND (reference sequence). The CDR3 contains 15 residues. J gave up 8 bases and V 0 bases, and 6 bases lay outside the gene matches. CDR3 residues: CASSIDLETGGGYTF. In DNA, the CDR3 is TGTGCCAGTAGTATAGATCTTGAGACAGGGGGCGGCTACACCTTC.

This clonotype was counted only a few times. The chain carries TRBV15 and TRBJ2-1; D possibly matches TRBD1 or TRBD2 (5 bases each). Trimming took 0 bases from V and 10 from J, leaving 13 bases between them. Germline assignment: CDR1 LNHNV and CDR2 YYDKDF (reference sequence). The CDR3 runs 14 residues. This CDR3 is CATSRDGGMGEQFF. DNA of the CDR3: TGTGCCACCAGCAGAGATGGGGGAATGGGAGAGCAGTTCTTC.

This chain joins TRBV24-1 and TRBJ2-1; TRBD1 aligns across 8 bases. Germline loops: CDR1 KGHDR, CDR2 SFDVKD. Trimming removed 5 bases from V and 8 bases from J; junction bases left unmatched: 10. The CDR3 extends over 15 amino acids. CDR3 DNA sequence: TGTGCCACCAGTGTATACGGACAGGGTTACCATGAGCAGTTCTTC. Translating it yields CATSVYGQGYHEQFF.

A remark on this clonotype: Since the CDR3 does not end with the conserved phenylalanine or tryptophan, this likely comes from a read error. The chain links TRBV19 to TRBJ1-1; no reliable D call. The CDR3 runs to 14 residues. The V end lost 2 bases, the J end lost 1 base, and 8 bases lay between the germline ends. Germline V lookup: CDR1 LNHDA, CDR2 SQIVND (reference sequence). The CDR3 DNA sequence: TGTGCCAGTAGTATACTAGACCCGAACACTGAAGCTTTCCTT. Translation gives CASSILDPNTEAFL.

The chain links TRBV19 to TRBJ2-5, with D perhaps TRBD2 (6 bases). The germline V and J ends were trimmed by 4 bases and 4 bases, with 13 bases remaining between them. The CDR3 is made up of 14 amino acids. Per the germline V gene, CDR1 is LNHDA and CDR2 is SQIVND (reference sequence). The CDR3 DNA follows: TGTGCCAGTAGTACGGGACTCGGGAGAGAGACCCAGTACTTC. It encodes CASSTGLGRETQYF.

J is TRBJ2-7 and V is TRBV20-1; tentative D call: TRBD2 (6 bases). With the DNA end fitting TRBJ2-5 better, the J assignment may be wrong. The CDR3 sequence is 16 residues long. Per the germline V gene, CDR1 is DFQATT and CDR2 is SNEGSKA (reference sequence). CDR3 region: CSASPRAAGNRETQYF. DNA of the CDR3: TGCAGTGCTAGTCCCCGAGCCGCGGGGAACAGGGAGACCCAGTACTTC.

V is TRBV10-3 and J is TRBJ1-5; D possibly corresponds to TRBD1 (5 bases). The germline CDR1 and CDR2 sequences are ENHRY and SYGVKD. The CDR3 runs to 14 residues. Between the trimmed V and J ends, which lost 2 bases and 7 bases, there was a span of 12 bases. The CDR3 nucleotides are TGTGCCATCAGTGAGCCGGGGGTGTTGCAGCCCCAGCATTTT. Translation: CAISEPGVLQPQHF.

This clonotype occurred once. At one boundary the junction diverges from the germline segment, which might be a read error. The CDR3 sequence: CASSDAQGGETQYF. CDR3 sequence (DNA): TGCGCCAGCAGCGACGCCCAGGGTGGAGAGACCCAGTACTTC. This chain links TRBV7-2 with TRBJ2-5; tentatively, D is TRBD1 (5 bases). Germline CDR1 SGHTA, CDR2 FQGNSA. This CDR3 contains 14 residues.

The chain recombines TRBV10-3 with TRBJ1-2; TRBD1 matches at 8 bases. V dropped 7 bases and J dropped 4; count of bases not matched to a gene: 5. The CDR3 runs 13 residues. Germline loops: CDR1 ENHRY, CDR2 SYGVKD. The CDR3 loop reads CAITRDRSYGYTF. Here the CDR3 DNA reads TGTGCCATCACCCGGGACAGGTCCTATGGCTACACCTTC.

The CDR3, as DNA: TGTGCCAGCATTCGGGACAGAACCTCTGGGGCCAACGTCCTGACTTTC. Protein sequence: CASIRDRTSGANVLTF. The chain combines TRBV2 with TRBJ2-6; TRBD1 agrees at 7 bases. Germline CDR1 reads SNHLY; CDR2 reads FYNNEI. The CDR3 covers 16 residues. J lost 0 bases, V lost 7 bases, and 6 bases had no gene match. Looking up the rest from reference TRBV2 and TRBJ2-6 gives the full variable domain: EPEVTQTPSHQVTQMGQEVILRCVPISNHLYFYWYRQILGQKVEFLVSFYNNEISEKSEIFDDQFSVERPDGSNFTLKIRSTKLEDSAMYFCASIRDRTSGANVLTFGAGSRLTVL.

This clonotype was picked up a small number of times. This chain links TRBV5-1 with TRBJ1-1; 8 bases align to TRBD1. The length of the CDR3 is 15 residues. The V gene end was trimmed by 4 bases and the J gene end by 1 base; junction bases not matched to a gene: 6. Germline CDR1 and CDR2: SGHRS and YFSETQ. For the CDR3, the DNA is TGCGCCAGCAGCGAAAGACAGGGGCGGAACACTGAAGCTTTCTTT. This gives the protein CASSERQGRNTEAFF.

The gene calls are TRBV20-1 and TRBJ1-5; possible D gene TRBD1, 5 bases. The CDR3 extends over 13 amino acids. Germline V gene data show CDR1 as DFQATT and CDR2 as SNEGSKA (reference sequence). V lost 4 bases and J lost 8, with 15 bases in between. The CDR3 protein is CSATKGRAEPQHF. Here the CDR3 DNA reads TGCAGTGCTACCAAGGGACGTGCTGAGCCCCAGCATTTT.

The chain carries TRBV5-1 and TRBJ2-1; 14 positions match TRBD2. The V segment lost 1 base and the J segment 8 bases; nucleotides outside the gene matches: 8. Germline V lookup: CDR1 SGHRS, CDR2 YFSETQ. The CDR3 sequence is 17 residues long. The DNA for the CDR3 is TGCGCCAGCAGCTTGCGAGGGACTAGCGGGGGAGTTCATGAGCAGTTCTTC. This encodes CASSLRGTSGGVHEQFF.

This rearrangement joins TRBV20-1 to TRBJ2-2; no reliable D call. There are 9 residues in the CDR3. The V end lost 6 bases, the J end lost 10 bases, and 6 bases lay between the germline ends. The V gene's germline CDR1 is DFQATT and CDR2 SNEGSKA (reference sequence). The chain's CDR3 is CSAPEELFF. CDR3 DNA sequence: TGCAGTGCCCCGGAGGAGCTGTTTTTT.

Remarks on this clonotype: A read error may produce the germline difference seen at one junction end. V gene TRBV7-9 combines with J gene TRBJ2-1; weak D call: TRBD1 (5 bases). The CDR3 extends over 14 amino acids. Germline CDR1 is SEHNR and CDR2 is FQNEAQ (reference sequence). CDR3 sequence: CASSDLGRVNERFF. DNA for the CDR3: TGTGCCAGCAGTGATCTCGGCAGGGTGAATGAGCGGTTCTTC.

The chain carries TRBV29-1 and TRBJ2-7; perhaps TRBD1 as D (7 bases). The CDR3 loop spans 14 amino acids. Trimming removed 4 bases from V and 3 bases from J, with 16 bases in between. The germline gives CDR1 SQVTM, CDR2 ANQGSEA. The CDR3 DNA reads TGCAGCGTTGGTCCGGGGGACAGCCTCTACGAGCAGTACTTC. Its translation: CSVGPGDSLYEQYF.

This clonotype has only one observation. V and J are TRBV5-1 and TRBJ1-6; D gene ambiguous. Trimming took off 4 bases at V and 6 bases at J, with 11 bases between the two ends. The CDR3 extends over 14 amino acids. Germline V gene sequence: CDR1 SGHRS, CDR2 YFSETQ. The CDR3 loop reads CASSRQITNSPLHF. Written as DNA, the CDR3 is TGCGCCAGCAGCCGTCAGATTACTAATTCACCCCTCCACTTT.

The J gene is TRBJ2-7, the V gene TRBV20-1, with D possibly matching TRBD2 (5 bases). The V and J ends lost 5 bases and 3 bases respectively, with 14 bases between them. The CDR3 runs 13 residues. The germline gives CDR1 DFQATT, CDR2 SNEGSKA (reference sequence). The CDR3 coding sequence is TGCAGTGCTCTCATGAAGGAGGACTACGAGCAGTACTTC. This translates into CSALMKEDYEQYF.

The chain uses TRBV12-3 or TRBV12-4 and TRBJ1-4; D is undetermined. V was trimmed by 1 base and J by 2 bases, leaving 5 bases between them. The CDR3 runs to 14 residues. CDR3 region: CASSLGRTNEKLFF. DNA for the CDR3: TGTGCCAGCAGTTTAGGGAGGACTAATGAAAAACTGTTTTTT.

The V and J genes are TRBV12-3 or TRBV12-4 and TRBJ2-5, with D possibly TRBD1 on 6 matching bases. There are 12 residues in the CDR3. V was clipped by 6 bases and J by 7 bases, with 12 bases between them. Here the CDR3 DNA reads TGTGCCAGCAGACATACAGGGATGACCCAGTACTTC. Its translation: CASRHTGMTQYF.